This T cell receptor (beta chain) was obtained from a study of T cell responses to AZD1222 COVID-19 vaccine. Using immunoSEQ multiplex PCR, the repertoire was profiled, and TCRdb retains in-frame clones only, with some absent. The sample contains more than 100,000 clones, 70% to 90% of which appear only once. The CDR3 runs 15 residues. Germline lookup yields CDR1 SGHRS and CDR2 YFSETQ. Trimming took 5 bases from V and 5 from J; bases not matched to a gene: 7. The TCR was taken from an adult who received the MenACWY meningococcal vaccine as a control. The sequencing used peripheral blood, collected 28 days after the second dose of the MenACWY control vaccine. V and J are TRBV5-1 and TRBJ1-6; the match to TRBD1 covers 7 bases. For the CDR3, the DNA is TGCGCCAGCAGACCGTCCGGGACAGATAATTCACCCCTCCACTTT. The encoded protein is CASRPSGTDNSPLHF.